This T cell receptor beta chain was recovered during a study of cytomegalovirus exposure and HLA in healthy donors. The CDR3 is 16 amino acids. V shed 1 base and J shed 0 bases, with 9 bases lying between them. Germline V gives CDR1 MGHRA, CDR2 YSYEKL. As concerns this clone: Its target is unknown.

Findings of the study overall: It was approximately 170 TCR beta chains that were listed as cytomegalovirus-associated. V- and J-gene trimming in TCR beta was tied to a missense DCLRE1C variant by an analysis performed later.

Vbeta (60) and Jbeta (13) primers were used in the PCR. TCRdb's copy holds only in-frame clones and misses some; the assay was immunoSEQ multiplex PCR. The sample records 150,000 to 200,000 clones, around 80% being singletons. This sequence was found in a male donor in good health and CMV-seronegative. Sequencing was done on a sample of PBMCs. V gene TRBV4-1 combines with J gene TRBJ2-2, with no clear D. The CDR3 DNA is TGCGCCAGCAGCCAAGGTGTAGGAGCGAACACCGGGGAGCTGTTTTTT. It codes for CASSQGVGANTGELFF.